These T cell receptor beta chains were read from a single sample in a study of T cell clones after liver transplantation. Assay used: immunoSEQ multiplex PCR; TCRdb lists only in-frame clones, some missing. The data show tens of thousands of clones, with about two thirds seen just once and about 15% held by the top ten. The starting material was CD4+ T cells from blood, obtained before liver transplant. These receptors all stem from a human donor who received a liver transplant. Both conserved end residues are part of each CDR3. The D gene is left open where the match is weak. Clone size is not always given. Where it is, it says once, few, many or a class for expanded clones.

v_gene	j_gene	len	d_gene	abundance	CDR3nt	CDR3aa
TRBV7-7	TRBJ2-1	16	.	few	TGTGCCAGCAGTCCGCTTAGCGGAACCCCCTACAATGAGCAGTTCTTC	CASSPLSGTPYNEQFF
TRBV6-1	TRBJ1-2	14	TRBD1	.	TGTGCCAGCAGTGAAAGGACAGGGTGGGACGGCTACACCTTC	CASSERTGWDGYTF
TRBV28	TRBJ2-2	17	TRBD2	.	TGTGCCAGCAGTTTCAGCGGGGGGTTAGCGAACACCGGGGAGCTGTTTTTT	CASSFSGGLANTGELFF
TRBV11-2	TRBJ2-5	15	TRBD1	.	TGTGCCAGCAGCTTAGAAACAGGGGTCGAGGAGACCCAGTACTTC	CASSLETGVEETQYF
TRBV19	TRBJ1-2	13	.	.	TGTGCCAGCACCACAGGGTGGAACTATGGCTACACCTTC	CASTTGWNYGYTF
TRBV6-1	TRBJ2-7	15	.	.	TGTGCCAGCAGGGGGCGGAATATGGGGTCCGACGAGCAGTACTTC	CASRGRNMGSDEQYF
TRBV6-5	TRBJ1-2	13	.	.	TGTGCCAGCAGACCGACAGGTATAGGAGGCTACACCTTC	CASRPTGIGGYTF
TRBV11-2	TRBJ1-6	14	TRBD1	.	TGTGCCAGCACCTCCGGGACAGGGGGTTCACCCCTCCACTTT	CASTSGTGGSPLHF
TRBV18	TRBJ1-1	16	.	once	TGTGCCAGCTCCACCATTCTAGGACAGACCGACACTGAAGCTTTCTTT	CASSTILGQTDTEAFF
TRBV28	TRBJ2-7	14	.	many	TGTGCCAGCAGTAACTCCCCCTCGGGGAGCGAGCAGTACTTC	CASSNSPSGSEQYF
TRBV28	TRBJ2-7	14	TRBD1	few	TGTGCCAGCAGTCCGCCGGGACAGGGCCACGAGCAGTACTTC	CASSPPGQGHEQYF
TRBV10-3	TRBJ2-5	14	TRBD1	once	TGTGCCATCAGAAGACAGGGGGTGCAAGAGACCCAGTACTTC	CAIRRQGVQETQYF
TRBV18	TRBJ1-2	13	TRBD1	many	TGTGCCAGCTCACCCGGGACAGACTATGGCTACACCTTC	CASSPGTDYGYTF
TRBV11-1	TRBJ1-1	14	TRBD1	.	TGTGCCAGCAGCCTCCAGGGGGGGAACACTGAAGCTTTCTTT	CASSLQGGNTEAFF
TRBV9	TRBJ1-6	16	.	few	TGTGCCAGCAGCGTAGATCCCGGACAGTATAATTCACCCCTCCACTTT	CASSVDPGQYNSPLHF
TRBV7-2	TRBJ2-7	14	TRBD2	.	TGTGCCAGCAGCTCACCGACTAGCGGGGTCGAGCAGTACTTC	CASSSPTSGVEQYF
TRBV9	TRBJ1-6	14	.	.	TGTGCCAGCAGCGGTTCAGGGGTGAATTCACCCCTCCACTTT	CASSGSGVNSPLHF
TRBV28	TRBJ2-7	11	.	.	TGTGCCAGCAGGCGCTACGAAAAGCAGTACTTC	CASRRYEKQYF
TRBV28	TRBJ2-7	12	TRBD2	.	TGTGCCAGCAGTTTAGCCGGGGGGACGTGGGACTTC	CASSLAGGTWDF
TRBV9	TRBJ1-4	15	TRBD1	once	TGTGCCAGCAGCGCATGGAACAGGGGGAATGAAAAACTGTTTTTT	CASSAWNRGNEKLFF
TRBV19	TRBJ1-4	12	.	.	TGTGCCAGTAGTAGTAATTCTCCGGAACTGTTTTTT	CASSSNSPELFF
TRBV7-8	TRBJ1-1	16	TRBD1	medium-sized	TGTGCCAGCAGCCTCCGGGACAGGGGTTCGAACACTGAAGCTTTCTTT	CASSLRDRGSNTEAFF
TRBV29-1	TRBJ2-7	12	.	.	TGCAGCGTTAAGGCAGGGGTTCAAGAGCAGTACTTC	CSVKAGVQEQYF
TRBV6-1	TRBJ1-3	13	.	.	TGTGCCAGCAGTGATACCCAGGACGGGAACATATATTTT	CASSDTQDGNIYF
TRBV19	TRBJ2-3	11	.	.	TGTGCCAGTAGTAGTAAAGATACGCAGTATTTT	CASSSKDTQYF
TRBV11-1	TRBJ2-1	15	TRBD1	.	TGTGCCAGCAGCTTAGGACAGGGACGCGGCAATGAGCAGTTCTTC	CASSLGQGRGNEQFF
TRBV6-6	TRBJ2-1	15	TRBD1	.	TGTGCCAGCAACCGCGGACAGGGGAATATCAATGAGCAGTTCTTC	CASNRGQGNINEQFF